This is a list of T cell receptor beta chains from one sample in a study of CD8 T cells in ankylosing spondylitis. TCRdb reprocessed the 5' RACE reads via MiXCR and lists one record per CDR3 protein. In the table there are around 440,000 distinct CDR3 sequences, approximately 17% of which are singletons. Sequencing was performed on blood, either unsorted or a sorted T cell fraction (not recorded which). Receptors were obtained from a male donor with ankylosing spondylitis. Both conserved end residues are part of each CDR3. A D gene is named only where the DNA matches it firmly. Clone size appears in some rows only: once, few, many, or a class for an expanded clone.

cdr3_nt,cdr3_aa,clone_size,j_call,d_call,v_call
TGCAGTGCTAGTTCCAGCGGGAGGAGGAACACCGGGGAGCTGTTTTTT,CSASSSGRRNTGELFF,.,TRBJ2-2,TRBD2,TRBV20-1
TGCAGTGCTATCCTAGCGGGAGCTGGAGAGACCCAGTACTTC,CSAILAGAGETQYF,many,TRBJ2-5,TRBD2,TRBV20-1
TGTGCCAGCAGCGCAGATGAGTTAGCGTCTTACGAGCAGTACTTC,CASSADELASYEQYF,few,TRBJ2-7,.,TRBV7-8
TGTGCCAGCAGCCAATGGTCTTCACCCCTCCACTTT,CASSQWSSPLHF,.,TRBJ1-6,.,TRBV14
TGTGCCAGCAGCCATACCAGACAGGCCGGCTACACCTTC,CASSHTRQAGYTF,many,TRBJ1-2,.,TRBV14
TGTGCCAGCAGCCTTGGACAGTTCCAAGAGACCCAGTACTTC,CASSLGQFQETQYF,.,TRBJ2-5,.,TRBV7-7
TGTGCCACCAGCAGAGGTCAATCTGGGGTGAATGAAAAACTGTTTTTT,CATSRGQSGVNEKLFF,.,TRBJ1-4,.,TRBV15
TGTGCCAGCAGAAACCCCGGGACAGGTTTCTACGAGCAGTACTTC,CASRNPGTGFYEQYF,few,TRBJ2-7,TRBD1,TRBV6-1
TGTGCCAGCAGCCAAGATAACAGGGGGCGAGAAAAACTGTTTTTT,CASSQDNRGREKLFF,.,TRBJ1-4,TRBD1,TRBV3-1
TGTGCCACCAGCAGAGATCGAGGCGGCCAAGAGACCCAGTACTTC,CATSRDRGGQETQYF,.,TRBJ2-5,.,TRBV15
TGTGCCAGCAGTTTAGGGGCCAGGGGGCGGAACTATGGCTACACCTTC,CASSLGARGRNYGYTF,.,TRBJ1-2,TRBD1,TRBV28
TGTGCCAGCTCACCACCACGGGACACCGGGGAGCTGTTTTTT,CASSPPRDTGELFF,few,TRBJ2-2,.,TRBV18
TGTGCCAGCAGTTTATTCTCCGGAGGGAGTTTTGCTGAAGCTTTCTTT,CASSLFSGGSFAEAFF,.,TRBJ1-1,.,TRBV28
TGTGCCAGCAGTCCTGGACTAGCGCGGGGTGAGCAGTTCTTC,CASSPGLARGEQFF,.,TRBJ2-1,TRBD2,TRBV27
TGTGCCAGCAGCTTAGTCGGGCTCTCCATTGGGGCTTTCTTT,CASSLVGLSIGAFF,few,TRBJ1-1,.,TRBV7-9
TGTGCCAGCAGTGAACCCGGGACAGGGGGATATGGCTACACCTTC,CASSEPGTGGYGYTF,.,TRBJ1-2,TRBD1,TRBV6-1
TGTGCCAGCGTGGGACAGATACTTAATAATCAGCCCCAGCATTTT,CASVGQILNNQPQHF,.,TRBJ1-5,TRBD1,TRBV6-1
TGTGCCAGCAGGTCGGGACTAGGTAAAGCAGATACGCAGTATTTT,CASRSGLGKADTQYF,few,TRBJ2-3,TRBD2,TRBV12-3/TRBV12-4
TGTGCCAGCAGTGAATCCGGGGCTAGCGGGAACACCGGGGAGCTGTTTTTT,CASSESGASGNTGELFF,few,TRBJ2-2,TRBD2,TRBV2